This TCR beta chain emerged from a study of vaccination and CD4 T cells after COVID-19. As for the study in general: SARS-CoV-2 PCR on nasal swabs had been positive for the convalescent patients; fewer than ten were mild and one was severe. Cells were stimulated with overlapping spike peptides from SARS-CoV-2, HCoV-NL63, HCoV-OC43 and HCoV-229E.

Treatment specified: roughly ten-day PBMC culture with coronavirus spike peptide pools or control peptides (ViraFEST assay). Points on this clonotype: Its antigen is undetermined.

Sequencing of DNA taken from cultured CD4+ T cells relied on the Oncomine TCR Beta short-read assay. TCRdb used MiXCR to reprocess the PCR reads, holding one entry per CDR3 protein. The sample carries approximately 13,000 distinct CDR3 sequences, 52% recorded once. The clonotype comes from a human donor who had recovered from COVID-19. Specimen: CD4+ T cells from blood, cultured in vitro.

The CDR3 here is CATSDARLARNTGELFF. In DNA form, the CDR3 reads TGTGCCACCAGTGATGCAAGACTAGCGAGGAACACCGGGGAGCTGTTTTTT. The chain combines TRBV24-1 with TRBJ2-2; TRBD2 agrees at 8 bases. V shed 3 bases and J 1 base; nucleotides not matched to a gene: 6. The CDR3 runs to 17 residues. Germline values: CDR1 KGHDR, CDR2 SFDVKD.